The present T cell receptor (beta chain) was sequenced within a study of blood T cell repertoires in COVID-19 (dated by TCRdb to about 2020). Describing the broader study: The collaborator samples originated in the United States, Italy and Spain and spanned the acute and convalescent phases of COVID-19. The repertoires were made available in a free public database intended to serve as a resource for research on the immune response to SARS-CoV-2. Subjects who had been exposed to COVID-19, were actively infected with it, or had recovered from it provided the deeply sampled blood TCRbeta repertoires that made up the dataset. Where HLA class I and class II types were available, the types were taken from metadata supplied by the sample provider, not from assay-based typing. The samples were drawn from the first 160 participants of the ongoing ImmuneRACE study and from 1,254 subjects provided by 6 global collaborators. The material from the prospective study consisted of cDNA or gDNA derived from T cells, B-cell-depleted T cells, or PBMCs. A de-identified subject ID, COVID-19 status, age in years and sex were almost always included in the sample metadata. Overall study outcomes, separate from this receptor: How much clinical and demographic metadata was included differed by source and by participant, and the metadata was provided uncurated.

Via the germline V gene, CDR1 is MNHGY and CDR2 SAAAGT. The CDR3 runs 18 amino acids, cysteine and phenylalanine included. Only the CDR3 part of the read is kept: 54 bases, read in frame from the first base. V is pruned by 5 bases and J by 2 bases, leaving 9 bases of the junction without a gene match. The immunoSEQ Assay, a bias-controlled multiplex PCR, was used to amplify TCRbeta CDR3 regions from genomic DNA. The paper's data handling went like this. The number of nucleated cells in each sample was estimated by amplification of reference gene primers within the assay. To quantify the absolute abundance of each unique TCRbeta CDR3 rearrangement, sequence reads were collapsed and filtered. Productive Simpson clonality was computed per sample as the square root of Simpson's diversity index over productive rearrangements. In its TCRdb copy, this immuneACCESS table keeps in-frame sequences only and misses some clones. Where compared with another copy, unresolved V genes explain less than half of these, and the others have no known cause. That table supplies the V and J calls and clone size; D and trimming were determined from the DNA. Present in this sample are approximately 44,000 clones, around 77% of which were seen just once. The ten largest clones add up to about 33% of the sample.

Whole blood was collected in K2EDTA tubes by collaborating institutions according to the institutions' own protocols. For TCRbeta analysis, collaborator samples were shipped as frozen whole blood, as isolated PBMCs, or as DNA extracted from either sample type. This clone occurred once. Its antigen is unknown. No clone much larger than this one lies a single base away; base qualities are absent. This TCR derives from a woman aged 80 or older with acute or convalescent COVID-19. Sequenced input: peripheral blood. This receptor chain uses TRBV6-8 and TRBJ2-3; 14 central nucleotides agree with TRBD2. CDR3 sequence: CASSTTGTSGSATDTQYF. The sequenced DNA: TGTGCCAGCAGTACTACCGGGACTAGCGGGAGTGCCACAGATACGCAGTATTTT.